These 20 T cell receptor beta chains came from one sample sequenced in a study of blood T cell repertoires in COVID-19. TCRdb's table, derived via immunoSEQ multiplex PCR, lists solely in-frame clones and lacks some. In the table there are around 320,000 clones, more than 85% of which are singletons. The sequencing input was PBMCs or T cells enriched from blood (not recorded which). The source is a woman under 40 who had been exposed to COVID-19.

The chain uses TRBV7-2 and TRBJ2-3; D not resolved. CDR1 is SGHTA and CDR2 is FQGNSA in the germline V gene. This CDR3 contains 14 residues. V shed 0 bases and J shed 2 bases, with 6 bases lying between them. The CDR3 here is CASSLASSTDTQYF. For the CDR3, the DNA is TGTGCCAGCAGCTTAGCGAGCTCCACAGATACGCAGTATTTT.

This chain connects TRBV9 to TRBJ1-6; 7 nucleotides line up with TRBD1. The V gene end was trimmed by 3 bases and the J gene end by 6 bases; junction bases not matched to a gene: 6. Germline V lookup: CDR1 SGDLS, CDR2 YYNGEE. The CDR3 is made up of 15 amino acids. CDR3 amino acids: CASSELDRANSPLHF. The CDR3 DNA reads as TGTGCCAGCAGCGAGTTAGACAGGGCTAATTCACCCCTCCACTTT.

J is TRBJ1-2 and V is TRBV29-1; no clear D. Germline values: CDR1 SQVTM, CDR2 ANQGSEA. V was pared by 4 bases and J by 4 bases, with 19 bases between. The CDR3 runs to 15 residues. The CDR3 reads CSVAAGSGGGYGYTF. The CDR3 bases are TGCAGCGTTGCGGCCGGATCGGGTGGCGGCTATGGCTACACCTTC.

The J gene is TRBJ2-4, the V gene TRBV4-2, with a possible D match to TRBD1 (5 bases). Germline V gene sequence: CDR1 LGHNA, CDR2 YNFKEQ. This CDR3 is built from 13 residues. V lost 0 bases and J 9 bases, leaving 9 bases between the germline ends. CDR3: CASSQDGASIQYF. CDR3 nucleotide sequence: TGTGCCAGCAGCCAAGATGGGGCAAGCATTCAGTACTTC.

CDR3 nucleotide sequence: TGTGCCTGGAGTGTACGGATGACAGGGGCCGGACCTAACACTGAAGCTTTCTTT. The encoded protein is CAWSVRMTGAGPNTEAFF. This chain joins TRBV30 and TRBJ1-1, with 8 bases that match TRBD1. In germline, CDR1 is GTSNPN, CDR2 SVGIG (reference sequence). This CDR3 contains 18 residues. V shed 0 bases, J shed 2 bases, and the junction held 14 bases outside the gene matches. The complete variable domain, with remaining parts taken from reference TRBV30 and TRBJ1-1, reads SQTIHQWPATLVQPVGSPLSLECTVEGTSNPNLYWYRQAAGRGLQLLFYSVGIGQISSEVPQNLSASRPQDRQFILSSKKLLLSDSGFYLCAWSVRMTGAGPNTEAFFGQGTRLTVV.

J is TRBJ2-1 and V is TRBV4-1; possibly TRBD2 for D (6 bases). The CDR3 extends over 15 amino acids. In germline, CDR1 is MGHRA, CDR2 YSYEKL. The ends were cut back, 0 bases at V and 4 bases at J, with 10 bases in the middle. CDR3 sequence reads: CASSQDRGLYNEQFF. As DNA, the CDR3 is TGCGCCAGCAGCCAAGATCGGGGACTTTACAATGAGCAGTTCTTC.

The V gene is TRBV5-1, the J gene TRBJ2-7; D is possibly TRBD2 (6 bases). Germline CDR1 reads SGHRS; CDR2 reads YFSETQ. The CDR3 covers 12 residues. V shed 0 bases and J shed 7 bases, with 8 bases lying between them. CDR3 amino acids: CASSLVSGEQYF. CDR3 DNA sequence: TGCGCCAGCAGCTTGGTGAGCGGGGAGCAGTACTTC.

This clone is a singleton in its sample. The chain recombines TRBV5-1 with TRBJ2-3; possible D gene TRBD2, 5 bases. Trimming removed 1 base at V and 2 bases at J, with 8 bases between. This CDR3 is built from 14 residues. The germline V gene encodes CDR1 SGHRS and CDR2 YFSETQ. The CDR3 is CASSLRAATDTQYF. The CDR3 DNA reads as TGCGCCAGCAGCTTGCGAGCGGCCACAGATACGCAGTATTTT.

The V call is TRBV6-5, the J call TRBJ1-1, with D hard to call. V was clipped by 6 bases and J by 4 bases, with 18 bases between them. The CDR3 loop spans 15 amino acids. CDR1 is MNHEY, CDR2 SVGAGI, per germline. The CDR3 is CASSPLKGGGTEAFF. The CDR3 bases are TGTGCCAGCAGCCCCCTAAAAGGAGGCGGCACTGAAGCTTTCTTT.

The genes are TRBV9 and TRBJ2-1; D remains unclear. V was clipped by 4 bases and J by 6 bases, with 11 bases between them. Germline CDR1 is SGDLS and CDR2 is YYNGEE. The length of the CDR3 is 13 residues. In nucleotides, the CDR3 is TGTGCCAGCAGCCTCACTAACTTCAATGAGCAGTTCTTC. Amino acid sequence: CASSLTNFNEQFF.

The V gene is TRBV12-3 or TRBV12-4, the J gene TRBJ2-7; D not certain. V lost 9 bases and J lost 12, with 15 bases in between. CDR3 length: 10 amino acids. DNA of the CDR3: TGTGCCAGGACCCTACAGTGGGCGTACTTC. Translation: CARTLQWAYF.

This chain links TRBV11-3 with TRBJ2-2, with D unresolved. There are 14 residues in the CDR3. Trimming left V 4 bases short and J 3 bases short, with 9 bases between. The germline V gene has CDR1 SGHNT and CDR2 YENEEA. The CDR3 loop reads CASSSDSYTGELFF. CDR3 DNA: TGTGCCAGCAGCTCCGATAGCTACACCGGGGAGCTGTTTTTT.

This chain uses TRBV9 with TRBJ2-3; TRBD2 agrees at 9 bases. Germline loops: CDR1 SGDLS, CDR2 YYNGEE. With 3 bases clipped from V and 1 base from J, the junction kept 9 bases outside the gene matches. This CDR3 is built from 17 residues. The DNA for the CDR3 is TGTGCCAGCAGCGCCGAAGGGCGGGGGGGCCGCACAGATACGCAGTATTTT. Translated, it gives CASSAEGRGGRTDTQYF.

The gene calls are TRBV5-1 and TRBJ2-7, with 7 bases identical to TRBD1. The germline V gene has CDR1 SGHRS and CDR2 YFSETQ. V lost 4 bases and J lost 2; bases outside the gene matches: 9. The CDR3 runs to 15 residues. This CDR3 is CASSLKDRDPYEQYF. The CDR3 DNA follows: TGCGCCAGCAGCCTCAAAGACAGGGATCCCTACGAGCAGTACTTC.

This chain uses TRBV10-3 with TRBJ2-1; 13 bases line up with TRBD2. Per the germline V gene, CDR1 is ENHRY and CDR2 is SYGVKD. J was trimmed by 15 bases and V by 8 bases; bases with no gene match: 10. The length of the CDR3 is 13 residues. CDR3 nucleotide sequence: TGTGCCATCCAAGGGGGACTAGCGGGGTCTCCGTTCTTC. It codes for CAIQGGLAGSPFF.

The V call is TRBV5-1, the J call TRBJ2-5; TRBD1 agrees at 8 bases. CDR1 SGHRS and CDR2 YFSETQ come from the germline V gene. After removal of 4 bases from V and 1 base from J, the junction contained 6 bases not matched to a gene. This CDR3 has 15 amino acids. The CDR3 loop is CASSPGTGGQETQYF. For the CDR3, the DNA is TGCGCCAGCAGCCCTGGGACAGGTGGCCAAGAGACCCAGTACTTC.

This clone was observed a single time. J is TRBJ1-1 and V is TRBV9; TRBD1 agrees at 9 bases. Germline V gene lookup returns CDR1 SGDLS and CDR2 YYNGEE. This CDR3 region has 15 residues. V shed 4 bases, J shed 8 bases, and the junction held 12 bases outside the gene matches. CDR3 DNA: TGTGCCAGCAGCCCAGGAGCGGACAGGGGTCCCGAAGCTTTCTTT. This codes for CASSPGADRGPEAFF. Combining the CDR3 with reference TRBV9 and TRBJ1-1 gives the whole variable domain DSGVTQTPKHLITATGQRVTLRCSPRSGDLSVYWYQQSLDQGLQFLIQYYNGEERAKGNILERFSAQQFPDLHSELNLSSLELGDSALYFCASSPGADRGPEAFFGQGTRLTVV.

The V call is TRBV19, the J call TRBJ2-1; 14 bases match TRBD2. Germline V gene sequence: CDR1 LNHDA, CDR2 SQIVND (reference sequence). V trimming: 3 bases; J trimming: 16 bases; junction bases outside the gene matches: 8. This CDR3 is 14 amino acids long. In nucleotides, the CDR3 is TGTGCCAGTAGTATCCGCGGACTAGCGGGGGGCCTTTTCTTC. The encoded protein is CASSIRGLAGGLFF.

The rearrangement joins TRBV27 to TRBJ1-2, with 8 bases aligning to TRBD1. The CDR3 contains 13 residues. Germline loops: CDR1 MNHEY, CDR2 SMNVEV (reference sequence). V was clipped by 5 bases and J by 7 bases; unmatched bases: 6. The CDR3 bases are TGTGCCAGCAGTACGGACAGGGCGGGTGGCTACACCTTC. Its translation is CASSTDRAGGYTF.

CDR3 residues: CASSLKGDIPYGYTF. The CDR3 DNA reads as TGTGCCAGCAGCTTAAAGGGGGACATCCCCTATGGCTACACCTTC. The chain recombines TRBV13 with TRBJ1-2, with D perhaps matching TRBD1 (6 bases). Germline V gene lookup returns CDR1 PRHDT and CDR2 FYEKMQ (reference sequence). Trimming stripped 2 bases from V and 4 bases from J, with 14 bases between. CDR3 size: 15 residues.